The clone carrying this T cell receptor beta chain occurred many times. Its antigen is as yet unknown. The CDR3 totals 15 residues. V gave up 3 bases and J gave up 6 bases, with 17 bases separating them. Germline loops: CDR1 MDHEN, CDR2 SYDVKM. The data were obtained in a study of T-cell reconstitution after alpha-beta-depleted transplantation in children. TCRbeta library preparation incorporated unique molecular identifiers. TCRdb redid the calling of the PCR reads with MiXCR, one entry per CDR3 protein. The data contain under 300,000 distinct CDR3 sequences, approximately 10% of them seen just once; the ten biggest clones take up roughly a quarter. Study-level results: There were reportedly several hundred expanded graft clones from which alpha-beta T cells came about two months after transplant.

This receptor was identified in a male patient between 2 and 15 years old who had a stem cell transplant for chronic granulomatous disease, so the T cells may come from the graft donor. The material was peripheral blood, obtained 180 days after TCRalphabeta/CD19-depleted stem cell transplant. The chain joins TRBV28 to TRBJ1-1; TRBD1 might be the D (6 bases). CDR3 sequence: CASSLSGGGWSEAFF. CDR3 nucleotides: TGTGCCAGCAGTTTGTCGGGGGGGGGCTGGTCTGAAGCTTTCTTT.